This passage covers 16 T cell receptor beta chains from one sample sequenced in a study of CD8+CD57+ T cells in acquired aplastic anemia. TCR beta VDJ and CDR3 were profiled, and genomic DNA was the template. Using its own MiXCR run on the reads, TCRdb lists one record per CDR3 protein. The sample carries around 210,000 distinct CDR3 sequences, approximately 65% recorded once. Only patients with CD8+CD57+ cell expansion on flow cytometry were chosen for sequencing. Source material: sorted CD4+, CD8+, or CD8+CD57+ T cells (not recorded which) from PBMCs. The receptors stem from a human donor with aplastic anemia.

This clonotype was detected a few times. The chain has TRBV2 and TRBJ2-7; D possibly corresponds to TRBD1 (6 bases). CDR1 is SNHLY, CDR2 FYNNEI, per germline. Trimming stripped 10 bases from V and 2 bases from J, with 9 bases between. The CDR3 is 11 amino acids. CDR3 bases: TGTGCCACCGGACAGACCTACGAGCAGTACTTC. It codes for CATGQTYEQYF.

The gene calls are TRBV27 and TRBJ1-1, with TRBD1 matching 8 bases. The V gene end was trimmed by 6 bases and the J gene end by 5 bases; junction bases not matched to a gene: 11. CDR3 length: 15 amino acids. Germline V lookup: CDR1 MNHEY, CDR2 SMNVEV (reference sequence). The CDR3 spells CASRRAGGKRTEAFF. CDR3 sequence (DNA): TGTGCCAGCAGGCGTGCAGGGGGCAAAAGGACTGAAGCTTTCTTT.

Only one count was recorded for this clonotype. This rearrangement joins TRBV24-1 to TRBJ1-5, with 10 positions matching TRBD1. The V gene end was trimmed by 4 bases and the J gene end by 6 bases; junction bases not matched to a gene: 8. CDR1 and CDR2 (germline): KGHDR, SFDVKD. The CDR3 has 16 amino acids. The CDR3 here is CATSDRRDRGGQPQHF. Written as DNA, the CDR3 is TGTGCCACCAGTGACCGCCGGGACAGGGGAGGTCAGCCCCAGCATTTT.

V usage is TRBV2 and J usage is TRBJ2-7; 9 positions match TRBD1. The length of the CDR3 is 16 residues. Germline CDR1 is SNHLY and CDR2 is FYNNEI. V was pared by 6 bases and J by 5 bases, with 14 bases of the junction left unmatched. The CDR3 DNA is TGTGCCAGCAGCTTGACCGTGACAGGGGGTGAGGACGAGCAGTACTTC. This translates into CASSLTVTGGEDEQYF.

The chain recombines TRBV5-1 with TRBJ2-5; D may be TRBD1 (6 bases). CDR1 SGHRS and CDR2 YFSETQ come from the germline V gene. CDR3 size: 15 residues. The V end was cut by 3 bases, the J end by 2 bases, with 14 bases between. CDR3 in DNA: TGCGCCAGCAGCTACAGACAGGCTATACAAGAGACCCAGTACTTC. Encoded protein: CASSYRQAIQETQYF.

The chain uses TRBV5-6 and TRBJ1-1, with D possibly matching TRBD1 (5 bases). The CDR3 is made up of 12 amino acids. The V end was cut by 0 bases, the J end by 7 bases, with 7 bases between. Looked up from germline, CDR1 is SGHDT and CDR2 is YYEEEE. The CDR3 is CASSLGGIEAFF. The CDR3 nucleotides are TGTGCCAGCAGCTTGGGGGGGATTGAAGCTTTCTTT.

This chain connects TRBV7-4 to TRBJ2-7; 9 bases are a match to TRBD2. Germline V gives CDR1 SGHVT, CDR2 SQSDAQ. Trimming removed 5 bases from V and 2 bases from J; junction bases left unmatched: 1. The CDR3 sequence is 13 residues long. The DNA for the CDR3 is TGTGCCAGCAGCCGGACTAGCGCCTACGAGCAGTACTTC. Its translation: CASSRTSAYEQYF.

This clonotype showed up many times. The chain employs TRBV9 and TRBJ2-3, with 7 nucleotides matching TRBD2. The germline CDR1 and CDR2 sequences are SGDLS and YYNGEE. The junction had 5 bases not matched to a gene; V was cut back by 4 bases and J by 0 bases. This CDR3 spans 15 amino acids. CDR3 DNA: TGTGCCAGCAGCATAAGCGGGGAGAGCACAGATACGCAGTATTTT. Its protein is CASSISGESTDTQYF.

The chain joins TRBV19 to TRBJ1-1; 8 bases line up with TRBD1. The CDR3 length is 15 residues. J lost 0 bases, V lost 3 bases, and 3 bases had no gene match. The germline CDR1 and CDR2 sequences are LNHDA and SQIVND (reference sequence). Here the CDR3 reads CASSIGTGMNTEAFF. In nucleotides, the CDR3 is TGTGCCAGTAGTATCGGGACAGGTATGAACACTGAAGCTTTCTTT.

A note on this clonotype: Sequence at one end of the junction differs from germline and may be a read error. The gene calls are TRBV15 and TRBJ1-2; possible D gene TRBD1, 5 bases. The CDR3 is 16 residues long. Per germline, CDR1 LNHNV and CDR2 YYDKDF (reference sequence). In DNA form, the CDR3 reads TGTGCCACCAGCAGAGATTCCGGGACTCCGACCTATGCCTACACCTTC. It encodes CATSRDSGTPTYAYTF.

The J gene is TRBJ1-4, the V gene TRBV15; 9 bases line up with TRBD1. Germline V gene sequence: CDR1 LNHNV, CDR2 YYDKDF (reference sequence). V was pared by 0 bases and J by 6 bases, with 5 bases of the junction left unmatched. This CDR3 contains 16 residues. The CDR3 DNA follows: TGTGCCACCAGCAGAGATCCGGGACAGGGATATGAAAAACTGTTTTTT. Residues: CATSRDPGQGYEKLFF.

This chain joins TRBV20-1 and TRBJ2-7; 10 nucleotides match TRBD1. With V trimmed by 6 bases and J by 7 bases, 15 bases remained unmatched. The CDR3 totals 15 residues. CDR1 is DFQATT, CDR2 SNEGSKA, per germline (reference sequence). The CDR3 region is CSATSAGQGLLEQYF. The CDR3 DNA reads as TGCAGTGCCACTTCGGCGGGACAGGGGTTGCTGGAGCAGTACTTC.

The chain joins TRBV15 to TRBJ2-7; tentative D call: TRBD1 (5 bases). Trimming removed 8 bases at V and 2 bases at J, with 10 bases between. Germline V lookup: CDR1 LNHNV, CDR2 YYDKDF (reference sequence). This CDR3 is 12 amino acids long. The CDR3 DNA follows: TGTGCCACCCAAGGACAAACCTACGAGCAGTACTTC. This codes for CATQGQTYEQYF.

The table lists this clonotype with a few counts. It may be a read error: a sequence one base away is much more abundant. The chain's CDR3 is CASSLKVLALEGYTF. The DNA for the CDR3 is TGTGCCAGCAGTCTCAAAGTTTTGGCCCTAGAGGGCTACACCTTC. The rearrangement joins TRBV12-3 or TRBV12-4 to TRBJ1-2, with D unclear. The CDR3 covers 15 residues. V was cut by 5 bases and J by 8 bases, with 21 bases left in between.

The V gene is TRBV29-1, the J gene TRBJ2-1; possibly TRBD1 for D (5 bases). The CDR3 totals 12 residues. V was trimmed by 4 bases and J by 7 bases, leaving 11 bases between them. Germline loops: CDR1 SQVTM, CDR2 ANQGSEA. The CDR3 reads CSVGRQPNEQFF. The DNA of the CDR3 is TGCAGCGTTGGCCGACAGCCGAATGAGCAGTTCTTC.

The gene calls are TRBV7-9 and TRBJ2-2; D is unclear. Germline loops: CDR1 SEHNR, CDR2 FQNEAQ (reference sequence). CDR3 length: 12 residues. Trimming cost V 4 bases and J 7 bases, with 7 bases left between them. CDR3 coding DNA: TGTGCCAGCAGCTCAACGGGCGGGGAGCTGTTTTTT. Translating it yields CASSSTGGELFF.